The next 10 T cell receptor beta chains were all read from a single sample in a study of neurological immune-mediated disorders (dated by TCRdb to the late 2010s). Receptor libraries were prepared by 5' RACE. This sample was sequenced with an Illumina HiSeq 2500. The raw public data were reprocessed by TCRdb itself: fastp quality trimming at Q25, MiXCR clonotype calling, in-frame beta chains only. Here each entry gathers all rows of one CDR3 protein and keeps the most common genes and DNA. The sample table records approximately 46,000 distinct CDR3 sequences; approximately 3% of these occur just once. The top ten clonotypes cover about 14% of the sample. The specimen was PBMCs. These receptors all stem from a woman between 45 and 60 years old with multiple sclerosis.

This clonotype was seen a few times. It may be a read error: a sequence one base away is much more abundant. The chain recombines TRBV28 with TRBJ2-7; D is unclear. The ends were cut back, 5 bases at V and 7 bases at J, with 12 bases in the middle. Germline CDR1 is MDHEN and CDR2 is SYDVKM. The CDR3 runs to 12 residues. As DNA, the CDR3 is TGTGCCAGCAGTCTCACGTACGAAGAGCAGTACTTC. Protein: CASSLTYEEQYF.

This clonotype was seen ten or more times. The rearrangement joins TRBV28 to TRBJ2-1; 16 bases are shared with TRBD2. The germline V gene encodes CDR1 MDHEN and CDR2 SYDVKM. J gave up 8 bases and V 5 bases, and 15 bases lay outside the gene matches. The CDR3 consists of 19 residues. The CDR3 nucleotides read TGTGCCAGCAGTATTGGGACTAGCGGGGGGGTACCGTGGAGGGATGAGCAGTTCTTC. Encoded protein: CASSIGTSGGVPWRDEQFF. Supplemented by reference TRBV28 and TRBJ2-1, the full variable domain reads DVKVTQSSRYLVKRTGEKVFLECVQDMDHENMFWYRQDPGLGLRLIYFSYDVKMKEKGDIPEGYSVSREKKERFSLILESASTNQTSMYLCASSIGTSGGVPWRDEQFFGPGTRLTVL.

This clonotype was detected ten times or more. The chain uses TRBV5-1 and TRBJ2-7; D gene ambiguous. The CDR3 has 14 amino acids. V was trimmed by 4 bases and J by 5 bases, leaving 16 bases between them. Looked up from germline, CDR1 is SGHRS and CDR2 is YFSETQ. The CDR3 loop is CASSLAYAFDEQYF. In nucleotides, the CDR3 is TGCGCCAGCAGCCTTGCTTATGCTTTTGACGAGCAGTACTTC.

This clonotype was detected ten times or more. V and J are TRBV7-9 and TRBJ2-6; D call uncertain. The germline V and J ends were trimmed by 2 bases and 0 bases, with 11 bases remaining between them. The CDR3 sequence is 17 residues long. Per germline, CDR1 SEHNR and CDR2 FQNEAQ (reference sequence). The CDR3 DNA reads as TGTGCCAGCAGCTTAATCCCCCGAGGCTCTGGGGCCAACGTCCTGACTTTC. Protein product: CASSLIPRGSGANVLTF.

This clonotype was counted at least ten times. The V gene is TRBV7-9, the J gene TRBJ2-3; maybe TRBD2 (5 bases). CDR1 is SEHNR and CDR2 is FQNEAQ in the germline V gene (reference sequence). CDR3 size: 18 residues. The V end lost 4 bases, the J end lost 0 bases, and 20 bases lay between the germline ends. The CDR3 coding sequence is TGTGCCAGCAGCTCCCCGTGGGGTAGCGACCCTAGCACAGATACGCAGTATTTT. It yields the protein CASSSPWGSDPSTDTQYF.

This clonotype was counted many times. This chain connects TRBV7-9 to TRBJ2-3; TRBD1 agrees at 7 bases. The V and J ends lost 5 bases and 4 bases, in that order; junction bases with no gene match: 3. CDR3 length equals 13 residues. Germline V gene lookup returns CDR1 SEHNR and CDR2 FQNEAQ (reference sequence). CDR3 region: CASSAQGADTQYF. The DNA of the CDR3 is TGTGCCAGCAGCGCCCAGGGGGCAGATACGCAGTATTTT.

This clonotype showed up many times. This rearrangement joins TRBV5-1 to TRBJ2-3, with 8 bases that match TRBD1. Trimming cost V 6 bases and J 4 bases; bases outside gene matches: 7. The CDR3 is 14 residues long. Germline assignment: CDR1 SGHRS and CDR2 YFSETQ. CDR3 sequence (DNA): TGCGCCAGCACTTCCGGGACAGGCTCAGATACGCAGTATTTT. This translates into CASTSGTGSDTQYF.

In regard to this clonotype: Just one base apart from a much larger clone, this may be a read error. V usage is TRBV5-1 and J usage is TRBJ2-2, with D possibly being TRBD2 (6 bases). The CDR3 consists of 16 residues. V lost 0 bases and J lost 3, with 12 bases in between. Germline CDR1 SGHRS, CDR2 YFSETQ. CDR3 protein: CASSLEHSGYTGELFF. In nucleotides, the CDR3 is TGCGCCAGCAGCTTGGAGCATAGCGGTTACACCGGGGAGCTGTTTTTT.

This clonotype was counted ten times or more. J is TRBJ2-2 and V is TRBV18, with 12 bases identical to TRBD1. With 4 bases clipped from V and 0 bases from J, the junction kept 9 bases outside the gene matches. The CDR3 consists of 19 residues. CDR1 and CDR2 from the germline V gene are KGHSH and LQKENI. CDR3 in DNA: TGTGCCAGCTCACAACTTCGGGACAGGGGGCGCGCGAACACCGGGGAGCTGTTTTTT. It specifies CASSQLRDRGRANTGELFF.

This clonotype was observed at least ten times. The rearrangement links TRBV20-1 to TRBJ1-1, with 10 bases fitting TRBD1. J lost 3 bases, V lost 2 bases, and 9 bases had no gene match. Germline lookup yields CDR1 DFQATT and CDR2 SNEGSKA (reference sequence). The CDR3 spans 16 residues. This chain's CDR3 is CSARPPGQGTDTEAFF. As DNA, the CDR3 is TGCAGTGCTAGACCCCCGGGACAGGGGACGGACACTGAAGCTTTCTTT.